A selection of T cell receptor beta chains follows, all from one sample in a study of blood T cell repertoires in COVID-19. Assay: immunoSEQ multiplex PCR; the TCRdb copy retains only in-frame clones and omits some. The sample lists around 300,000 clones; approximately 80% were seen once. Sequencing was performed on peripheral blood. Receptors originate from a woman in her forties or fifties with active or convalescent COVID-19. The conserved cysteine and the conserved F or W are not part of the CDR3 here. Each record gives: CDR3 protein, D gene, V gene. The D gene is left open where the match is weak.

CDR3aa: ASSGGTSGANVLT; d_gene: NA; v_gene: TRBV28
CDR3aa: ASSPQQGGGYT; d_gene: TRBD1; v_gene: TRBV18
CDR3aa: ASIDIQWDSNYGYT; d_gene: NA; v_gene: TRBV7-2
CDR3aa: ASSPLAGGPRRETQY; d_gene: TRBD2; v_gene: TRBV2
CDR3aa: ASSLERGQPQH; d_gene: NA; v_gene: TRBV11-2
CDR3aa: ASSETGTSGIYEQF; d_gene: TRBD2; v_gene: TRBV7-3
CDR3aa: ASSSNRVPYNEQF; d_gene: NA; v_gene: TRBV18
CDR3aa: ASSQRHLTAVMGEQY; d_gene: NA; v_gene: TRBV18
CDR3aa: ASSHRNRDNT; d_gene: NA; v_gene: TRBV3-1/TRBV3-2
CDR3aa: ASDSTGGAGELF; d_gene: TRBD1; v_gene: TRBV5-4
CDR3aa: ASTQGLVYEQY; d_gene: TRBD2; v_gene: TRBV28
CDR3aa: ASSGGGSYEQY; d_gene: NA; v_gene: TRBV10-2
CDR3aa: ASSETGGGSPLH; d_gene: TRBD1; v_gene: TRBV7-2
CDR3aa: ASSLAVPSGGLDTQY; d_gene: TRBD2; v_gene: TRBV7-6
CDR3aa: ASSQVHTGSSYEQY; d_gene: NA; v_gene: TRBV14
CDR3aa: ASSQPSGSYNEQF; d_gene: TRBD2; v_gene: TRBV4-1
CDR3aa: ASSSRQGDTGELF; d_gene: TRBD1; v_gene: TRBV6-4
CDR3aa: ASSQGAGGPHNEQF; d_gene: TRBD2; v_gene: TRBV3-1/TRBV3-2
CDR3aa: ATLTSLGHTTSSYNEQF; d_gene: TRBD2; v_gene: TRBV19
CDR3aa: ASTPTSTDTQY; d_gene: NA; v_gene: TRBV9
CDR3aa: ASSLGLAAYNEQF; d_gene: TRBD2; v_gene: TRBV5-8
CDR3aa: ASSFLPRELKEQY; d_gene: TRBD2; v_gene: TRBV5-1
CDR3aa: ASSMRSEVPDYT; d_gene: NA; v_gene: TRBV19
CDR3aa: ARSGTSGNTGELF; d_gene: TRBD2; v_gene: TRBV2
CDR3aa: ASSPSPGNTEAF; d_gene: NA; v_gene: TRBV6-4
CDR3aa: ASSLGGGNYGYT; d_gene: TRBD1; v_gene: TRBV5-4
CDR3aa: ASSGRTGQGGDTQY; d_gene: TRBD1; v_gene: TRBV27
CDR3aa: ASSRDRMFYGYT; d_gene: TRBD1; v_gene: TRBV6-5
CDR3aa: ATSDSLSGDRPYEQY; d_gene: NA; v_gene: TRBV24-1
CDR3aa: ASSAPGQGSYGYT; d_gene: TRBD1; v_gene: TRBV19
CDR3aa: SVKGLGPTSVYNEQF; d_gene: TRBD2; v_gene: TRBV29-1
CDR3aa: ASSLEAGLAKNIQY; d_gene: NA; v_gene: TRBV5-1
CDR3aa: ASSLLASNTGELF; d_gene: NA; v_gene: TRBV28
CDR3aa: ATLDSKNTEAF; d_gene: NA; v_gene: TRBV10-3
CDR3aa: ASSQEAPTAGNTIY; d_gene: NA; v_gene: TRBV3-1/TRBV3-2
CDR3aa: ASSGDTGGRGEQY; d_gene: TRBD1; v_gene: TRBV9
CDR3aa: ASSSDRDRYGYT; d_gene: TRBD1; v_gene: TRBV7-9
CDR3aa: ASSLERETDTQY; d_gene: TRBD2; v_gene: TRBV4-1
CDR3aa: ATSDSLGLAGVYNEQF; d_gene: TRBD2; v_gene: TRBV24-1
CDR3aa: ASTLLDRGNEQF; d_gene: TRBD1; v_gene: TRBV3-1/TRBV3-2
CDR3aa: ASGETEETQY; d_gene: NA; v_gene: TRBV10-2
CDR3aa: ASSQEAAGVPTDTQY; d_gene: TRBD2; v_gene: TRBV4-2
CDR3aa: SARVRETQY; d_gene: NA; v_gene: TRBV20-1
CDR3aa: ASVKNGRVRPSEQY; d_gene: NA; v_gene: TRBV10-1
CDR3aa: ASSPGAGGFTDTQY; d_gene: TRBD1; v_gene: TRBV5-1
CDR3aa: ASRRTKTYEQY; d_gene: NA; v_gene: TRBV6-5